This T cell receptor beta chain is drawn from a study of identical twins. Whole-study results and caveats: The study reached conclusions through statistical analysis that was cross-sectional, not following the same donors. In cord blood, abundant beta clonotypes had fewer insertions; memory showed no trend.

V lost 5 bases and J lost 1, with 8 bases in between. Per germline, CDR1 MNHEY and CDR2 SVGEGT. The CDR3 runs to 14 residues. To note about this clonotype: Antigen: not known.

Each CDR3 protein gets one entry after TCRdb re-called the 5' RACE reads with MiXCR. The table lists some 500,000 distinct CDR3 sequences, 14% of them singletons. This same sample was also taken into another study, of yellow fever vaccine responses in identical twins.

The TCR originated in a woman aged 18-29 years in good health. The sequencing sample was made of CD4+ T cells sorted from blood. The rearrangement links TRBV6-2 or TRBV6-3 to TRBJ2-2, with D unresolved. CDR3 residues: CASSRPGNTGELFF. In DNA form, the CDR3 reads TGTGCCAGCAGTCGACCCGGGAACACCGGGGAGCTGTTTTTT.